The T cell receptor (beta chain) under discussion was sequenced for a study of PD-1 blockade in classical Hodgkin lymphoma. Turning to the study itself: Intravenous delivery of nivolumab at 3 mg/kg to patients occurred every 2 weeks. General study points: Why repertoires differed is undefined; disease activity or prior therapy possibly contributed. Nivolumab starters within 1 year of ASCT were excluded.

Documented time point: cycle 4 day 1 (C4D1), after less than seven weeks of nivolumab. All the patients suffered relapse after autologous stem cell transplantation, and brentuximab vedotin exposure differed. The data were produced by immunoSEQ multiplex PCR, yet TCRdb's version contains in-frame clones alone and is incomplete. The sample lists 100,000 or so clones; roughly nine tenths were seen once. From germline, CDR1 is ENHRY and CDR2 SYGVKD. The CDR3 runs to 11 residues. V shed 10 bases, J shed 6 bases, and the junction held 5 bases outside the gene matches. To note about this clone: Antigen unknown.

The chain links TRBV10-3 to TRBJ2-5; TRBD2 matches 7 bases. The sequencing used peripheral blood mononuclear cells (PBMCs), collected before the fourth cycle of nivolumab. The clonotype originates from a human donor with classical Hodgkin lymphoma. The CDR3 DNA sequence: TGTGCCACCTACAGCGGGAAGACCCAGTACTTC. It translates to CATYSGKTQYF.